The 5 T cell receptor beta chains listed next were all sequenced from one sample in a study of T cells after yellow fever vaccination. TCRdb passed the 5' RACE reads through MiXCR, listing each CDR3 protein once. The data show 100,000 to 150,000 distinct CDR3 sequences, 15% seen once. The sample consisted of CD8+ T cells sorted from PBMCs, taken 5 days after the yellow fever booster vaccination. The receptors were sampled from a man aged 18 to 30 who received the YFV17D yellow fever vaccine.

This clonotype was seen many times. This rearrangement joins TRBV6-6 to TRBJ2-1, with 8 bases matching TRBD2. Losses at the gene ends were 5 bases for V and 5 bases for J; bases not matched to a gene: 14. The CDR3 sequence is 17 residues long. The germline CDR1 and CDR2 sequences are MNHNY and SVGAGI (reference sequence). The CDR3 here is CASSPFGRGAQNNEQFF. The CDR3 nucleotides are TGTGCCAGCAGTCCCTTCGGGCGGGGGGCCCAAAACAATGAGCAGTTCTTC.

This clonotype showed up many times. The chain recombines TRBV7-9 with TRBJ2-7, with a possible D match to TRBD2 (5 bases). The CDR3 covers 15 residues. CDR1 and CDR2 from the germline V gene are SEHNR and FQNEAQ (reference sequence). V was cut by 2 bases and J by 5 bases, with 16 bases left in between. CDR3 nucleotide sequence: TGTGCCAGCAGCTTAATTGGGCTAGCTTTCAACGAGCAGTACTTC. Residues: CASSLIGLAFNEQYF.

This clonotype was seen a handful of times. The CDR3 loop reads CASSERGTASAYEQYF. In DNA form, the CDR3 reads TGTGCCAGCAGTGAGCGGGGAACGGCGTCGGCCTACGAGCAGTACTTC. The chain has TRBV6-1 and TRBJ2-7; D is perhaps TRBD2 (6 bases). The CDR3 spans 16 residues. CDR1 and CDR2 from the germline V gene are MNHNS and SASEGT. Trimming shortened V by 3 bases and J by 2 bases, and 17 bases separated the two germline ends.

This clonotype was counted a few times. CDR3 loop: CASSPRDWDAETQYF. The CDR3 region has the DNA TGTGCCAGCAGCCCGCGGGACTGGGATGCTGAGACCCAGTACTTC. The J gene is TRBJ2-5, the V gene TRBV7-9; D possibly corresponds to TRBD2 (6 bases). The CDR3 has 15 amino acids. V dropped 5 bases and J dropped 5 bases, with 18 bases sitting between them. Germline V gene data show CDR1 as SEHNR and CDR2 as FQNEAQ (reference sequence).

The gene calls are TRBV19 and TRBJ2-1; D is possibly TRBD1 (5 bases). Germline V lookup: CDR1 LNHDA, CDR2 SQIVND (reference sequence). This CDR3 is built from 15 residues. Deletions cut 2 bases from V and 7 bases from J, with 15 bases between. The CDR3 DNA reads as TGTGCCAGTAGTATAACCCCCCCAGGGTGGAATGAGCAGTTCTTC. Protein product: CASSITPPGWNEQFF.